A single sample gave rise to the 4 T cell receptor beta chains below, sequenced in a study of identifying expanded T cells in peripheral blood (dated by TCRdb to the late 2010s). The method was the immunoSEQ multiplex PCR assay. TCRdb mirrors the immuneACCESS table, restricted to in-frame sequences. Some clones are absent from its copies; in checked studies, under half trace to an unresolved V gene, and the reason for the others is unknown. The sample has about 81,000 clones on record, 84% of them singletons. Jointly, the top ten make up around 19% of the sample. The specimen was blood. The source is a person aged 18 to 70 in good health.

The chain joins TRBV27 to TRBJ2-1, with D hard to call. CDR1 is MNHEY and CDR2 is SMNVEV in the germline V gene (reference sequence). Trimming removed 5 bases from V and 6 bases from J, with 14 bases in between. This CDR3 is built from 14 residues. The CDR3 protein is CASSPPQSANEQFF. The CDR3 DNA follows: TGTGCCAGCAGTCCCCCGCAAAGCGCCAATGAGCAGTTCTTC.

This CDR3 is CASSPGQGSMNTEAFF. CDR3 DNA sequence: TGTGCCAGCTCACCGGGCCAGGGAAGTATGAACACTGAAGCTTTCTTT. The gene calls are TRBV18 and TRBJ1-1; possibly TRBD1 for D (5 bases). From germline, CDR1 is KGHSH and CDR2 LQKENI. CDR3 length: 16 amino acids. The V end was cut by 3 bases, the J end by 0 bases, with 14 bases between.

The chain uses TRBV7-9 and TRBJ2-3; D is ambiguous. Trimming left V 0 bases short and J 2 bases short, with 3 bases between. Germline values: CDR1 SEHNR, CDR2 FQNEAQ (reference sequence). The CDR3 consists of 13 residues. Here the CDR3 DNA reads TGTGCCAGCAGCTTAGCTGTCACAGATACGCAGTATTTT. It encodes CASSLAVTDTQYF.

This chain uses TRBV9 with TRBJ2-3; D may correspond to TRBD1 or TRBD2 (5 bases each). From germline, CDR1 is SGDLS and CDR2 YYNGEE. Trimming took off 0 bases at V and 10 bases at J, with 18 bases between the two ends. The CDR3 sequence is 15 residues long. The CDR3 protein is CASSVALGEGDSQYF. The CDR3 nucleotides read TGTGCCAGCAGCGTAGCTCTGGGGGAAGGGGATTCGCAGTATTTT.